The 4 T cell receptor beta chains presented below share a single source sample, sequenced in a study of blood T cells in healthy people across ages (dated by TCRdb to the mid-2010s). Receptors were amplified or captured by 5' RACE. TCRdb records Illumina HiSeq 2500 as the sequencer. A second PCR of about 7 to 12 cycles was performed with a sample-barcoded 5' primer and a J-beta primer mix. TCRdb applied fastp at Q25 and MiXCR to the public reads, then kept only in-frame beta chains. Entries that share a CDR3 protein sequence are merged under the most common genes and DNA. The sample table contains approximately 600,000 distinct CDR3 sequences; only one count was recorded for roughly three fifths of them. The top ten constitute around 37% of the sample. Sequenced: blood. The receptors come from a man in his sixties in good health.

The chain recombines TRBV13 with TRBJ2-7; 11 bases align to TRBD2. The CDR3 runs 16 residues. Losses at the gene ends were 0 bases for V and 1 base for J; bases not matched to a gene: 2. Germline V gives CDR1 PRHDT, CDR2 FYEKMQ (reference sequence). CDR3 DNA sequence: TGTGCCAGCAGCTTAGGACCTAGCGGGGGGTCCTACGAGCAGTACTTC. Translation gives CASSLGPSGGSYEQYF.

The chain joins TRBV7-8 to TRBJ2-5; 7 nucleotides agree with TRBD1. The DNA end is more similar to TRBJ2-7, so the J call may be wrong. The CDR3 covers 14 residues. Per the germline V gene, CDR1 is SGHVS and CDR2 is FQNEAQ. CDR3 nucleotides: TGTGCCAGCAGCTCTAGACAGGGATCGAACGAGCAGTACTTC. It codes for CASSSRQGSNEQYF.

The chain has TRBV12-3 or TRBV12-4 and TRBJ1-2; tentative D call: TRBD1 (5 bases). V lost 6 bases and J 8 bases, leaving 16 bases between the germline ends. This CDR3 is built from 13 residues. The CDR3 sequence is CASSTGRDLGYTF. The CDR3 nucleotides are TGTGCCAGCAGCACGGGACGCGATCTCGGCTACACCTTC.

This clonotype was observed a few times. This sequence joins TRBV20-1 and TRBJ1-2; 9 bases are shared with TRBD1. The CDR3 is made up of 14 amino acids. Unmatched junction bases numbered 5, after V lost 2 bases and J lost 4 bases. CDR1 and CDR2 from the germline V gene are DFQATT and SNEGSKA (reference sequence). CDR3 bases: TGCAGTGCTAGAAGGACAGGGGTTCTCTATGGCTACACCTTC. It translates to CSARRTGVLYGYTF.